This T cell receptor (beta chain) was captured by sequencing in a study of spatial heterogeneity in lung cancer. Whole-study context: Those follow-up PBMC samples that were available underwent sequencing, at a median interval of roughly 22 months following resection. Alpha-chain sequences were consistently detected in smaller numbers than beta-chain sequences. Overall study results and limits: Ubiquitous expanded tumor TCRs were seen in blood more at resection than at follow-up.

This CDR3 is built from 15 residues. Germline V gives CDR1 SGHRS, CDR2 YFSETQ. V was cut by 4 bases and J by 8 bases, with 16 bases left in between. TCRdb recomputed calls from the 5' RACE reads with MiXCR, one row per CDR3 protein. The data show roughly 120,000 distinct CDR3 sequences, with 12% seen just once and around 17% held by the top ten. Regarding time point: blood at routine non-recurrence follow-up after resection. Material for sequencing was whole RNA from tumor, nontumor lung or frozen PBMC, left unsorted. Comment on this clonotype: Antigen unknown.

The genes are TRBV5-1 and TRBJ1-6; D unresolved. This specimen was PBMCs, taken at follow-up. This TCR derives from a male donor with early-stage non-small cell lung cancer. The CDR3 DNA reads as TGCGCCAGCAGCGGAGGGATGTTAGAGGATTCACCCCTCCACTTT. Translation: CASSGGMLEDSPLHF.